These 4 T cell receptor beta chains share one sample of origin, sequenced in a study of blood T cell repertoires in COVID-19. Here immunoSEQ multiplex PCR was the method, and the copy in TCRdb shows in-frame clones only, minus some. The table lists over 40,000 clones, about 82% of them singletons. Sequenced input: peripheral blood. The receptors stem from a human donor in a cohort sampled during active COVID-19.

The V gene is TRBV19, the J gene TRBJ2-6; no clear D. V lost 5 bases, J lost 2 bases, and 4 bases lay in between. CDR3 size: 13 residues. Germline CDR1 and CDR2: LNHDA and SQIVND (reference sequence). The chain's CDR3 is CASSGPGANVLTF. In nucleotides, the CDR3 is TGTGCCAGTAGTGGCCCTGGGGCCAACGTCCTGACTTTC.

The V and J genes are TRBV15 and TRBJ2-5; 8 bases align to TRBD1. After removal of 3 bases from V and 5 bases from J, the junction contained 2 bases not matched to a gene. The CDR3 is made up of 13 amino acids. In germline, CDR1 is LNHNV, CDR2 YYDKDF (reference sequence). Written as DNA, the CDR3 is TGTGCCACCAGCAGCGGACAGGGTGAGACCCAGTACTTC. Amino acid sequence: CATSSGQGETQYF.

This chain uses TRBV5-1 with TRBJ2-5; D perhaps matches TRBD1 (5 bases). Deletions cut 5 bases from V and 9 bases from J, with 17 bases between. This CDR3 contains 13 residues. Per germline, CDR1 SGHRS and CDR2 YFSETQ. The CDR3, as DNA: TGCGCCAGCAGATTGACAGACCCAGGATCCCAGTACTTC. Protein sequence: CASRLTDPGSQYF.

This clone was seen once. The V gene is TRBV27, the J gene TRBJ2-3; TRBD2 aligns across 7 bases. CDR3 length: 19 amino acids. CDR1 MNHEY and CDR2 SMNVEV come from the germline V gene (reference sequence). Germline trimming cut 0 bases from V and 2 bases from J; bases unmatched to any gene: 14. The CDR3 region has the DNA TGTGCCAGCAGTTTATCGGCCCCCCGACTAGCCCCCCTCACAGATACGCAGTATTTT. It codes for CASSLSAPRLAPLTDTQYF.